This T cell receptor (beta chain) is drawn from a study of T-cell reconstitution after alpha-beta-depleted transplantation in children. Deletions cut 7 bases from V and 2 bases from J, with 16 bases between. Germline V lookup: CDR1 SGHAT, CDR2 FQNNGV. CDR3 length: 15 residues. The count of this clonotype is one. Unique molecular identifiers featured in how the TCRbeta library was prepared. TCRdb re-analysed the PCR reads in MiXCR, keeping a single row per CDR3 protein. The profile shows about 510,000 distinct CDR3 sequences, more than 9.5% of them singletons. Material: PBMCs, mostly from graft donor cells, obtained 180 days after TCRalphabeta/CD19-depleted stem cell transplant. This chain connects TRBV11-2 to TRBJ2-3, with a possible D match to TRBD2 (5 bases). The clonotype comes from a female patient aged 2-9 years who had a stem cell transplant for aplastic anemia, so the T cells may come from the graft donor. CDR3 coding DNA: TGTGCCAGCACCGAGCTTAGCGTACCCACAGATACGCAGTATTTT. Protein: CASTELSVPTDTQYF.